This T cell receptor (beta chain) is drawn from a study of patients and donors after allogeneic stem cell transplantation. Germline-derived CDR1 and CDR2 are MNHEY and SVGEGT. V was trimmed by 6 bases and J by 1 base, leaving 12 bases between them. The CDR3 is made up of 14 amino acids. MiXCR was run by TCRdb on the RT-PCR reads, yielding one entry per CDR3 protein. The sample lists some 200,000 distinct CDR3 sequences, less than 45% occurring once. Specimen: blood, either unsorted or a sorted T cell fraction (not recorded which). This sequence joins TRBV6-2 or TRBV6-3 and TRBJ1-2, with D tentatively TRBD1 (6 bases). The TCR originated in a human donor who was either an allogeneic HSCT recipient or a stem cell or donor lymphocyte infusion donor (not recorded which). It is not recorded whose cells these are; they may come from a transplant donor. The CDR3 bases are TGTGCCAGCAGGATCGGGACATATAACTATGGCTACACCTTC. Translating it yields CASRIGTYNYGYTF.